The present T cell receptor beta chain was sequenced within a study of identical twins. TCRdb reprocessed the 5' RACE reads via MiXCR and lists one record per CDR3 protein. The sample holds roughly 710,000 distinct CDR3 sequences; 6% to 6.5% are singletons and the top ten take 1.5% to 2%. With respect to this clonotype: Its target is not known.

After removal of 5 bases from V and 6 bases from J, the junction contained 15 bases not matched to a gene. This CDR3 comprises 16 residues. CDR1 and CDR2 (germline): SGHVS, FQNEAQ. Overall study findings and caveats: Instead of following the same donors, the conclusions were based on cross-sectional statistical analysis. Invariant populations such as MAIT and iNKT cells could partly muddle zero-insertion analyses.

This TCR derives from a man aged 18 to 35 in good health. Source material: naive T cells sorted from blood. The rearrangement links TRBV7-8 to TRBJ2-5; 7 bases are shared with TRBD1. As DNA, the CDR3 is TGTGCCAGCAGCAGAACTCCCGGGACAGAGGGGAAGACCCAGTACTTC. It codes for CASSRTPGTEGKTQYF.